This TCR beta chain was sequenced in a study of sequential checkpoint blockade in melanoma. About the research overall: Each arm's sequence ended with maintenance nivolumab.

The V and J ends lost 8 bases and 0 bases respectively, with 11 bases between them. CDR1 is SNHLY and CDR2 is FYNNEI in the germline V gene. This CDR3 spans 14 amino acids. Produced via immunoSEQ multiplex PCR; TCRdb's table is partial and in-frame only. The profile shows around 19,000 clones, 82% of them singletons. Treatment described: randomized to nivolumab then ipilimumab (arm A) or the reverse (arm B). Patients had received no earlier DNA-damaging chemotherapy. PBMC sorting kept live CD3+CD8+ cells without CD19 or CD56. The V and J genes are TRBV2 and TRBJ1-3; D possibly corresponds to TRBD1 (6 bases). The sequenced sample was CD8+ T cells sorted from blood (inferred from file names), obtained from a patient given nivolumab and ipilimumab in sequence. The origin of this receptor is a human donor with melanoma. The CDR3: CASAGQSSGNTIYF. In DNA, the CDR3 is TGTGCCAGCGCTGGACAGAGCTCTGGAAACACCATATATTTT.